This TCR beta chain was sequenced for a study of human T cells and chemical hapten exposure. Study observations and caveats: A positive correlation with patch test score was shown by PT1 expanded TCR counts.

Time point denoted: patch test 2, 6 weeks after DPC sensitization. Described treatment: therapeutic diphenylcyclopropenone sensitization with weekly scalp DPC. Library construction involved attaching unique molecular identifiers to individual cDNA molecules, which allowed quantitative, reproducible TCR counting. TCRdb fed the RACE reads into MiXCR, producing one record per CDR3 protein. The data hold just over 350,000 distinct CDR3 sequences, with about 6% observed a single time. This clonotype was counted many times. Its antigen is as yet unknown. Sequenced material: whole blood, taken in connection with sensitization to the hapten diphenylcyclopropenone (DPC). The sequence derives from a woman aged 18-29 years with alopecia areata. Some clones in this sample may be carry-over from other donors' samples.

The CDR3 loop is CASSLEMEGTYYQNTEAFF. The CDR3, as DNA: TGTGCCAGCAGCTTAGAAATGGAGGGTACTTACTATCAAAACACTGAAGCTTTCTTT. The chain recombines TRBV7-8 with TRBJ1-1; no definite D call. With 1 base removed from V and 2 bases from J, the gap between germline ends came to 23 bases. The CDR3 has 19 residues. Germline assignment: CDR1 SGHVS and CDR2 FQNEAQ.